The present T cell receptor (beta chain) was sequenced within a study of blood T cell repertoires in COVID-19. Per germline, CDR1 MNHEY and CDR2 SVGEGT. With 2 bases clipped from V and 1 base from J, the junction kept 4 bases outside the gene matches. This CDR3 has 16 amino acids. The repertoire was sequenced with immunoSEQ multiplex PCR; TCRdb's copy has only in-frame clones and lacks some. The sample has under 350,000 clones; under 90% are singletons. The chain combines TRBV6-2 or TRBV6-3 with TRBJ1-1; 10 positions agree with TRBD1. The sample comprised peripheral blood. The source is a woman between 45 and 60 years old who had recovered from COVID-19. CDR3 in amino acids: CASSYTGTGANTEAFF. The CDR3, as DNA: TGTGCCAGCAGTTACACCGGGACAGGGGCGAACACTGAAGCTTTCTTT.